The clone carrying this T cell receptor (beta chain) was counted many times. This entry belongs to a study of blood T cells in healthy people across ages. From germline, CDR1 is MNHEY and CDR2 SVGAGI. This CDR3 contains 14 residues. The J segment lost 7 bases and the V segment lost 8 bases, leaving 3 bases of the junction unmatched. Using a J-beta primer mix together with a sample-barcoded 5' primer, a second PCR was run for roughly 6 to 12 cycles. MiXCR, applied by TCRdb to the 5' RACE reads, yields one record per CDR3 protein. The data hold 600,000 to 800,000 distinct CDR3 sequences, with more than 45% observed a single time. The donors, healthy Caucasians from Russia, were aged roughly 6 to 100.

The receptor's source is an elderly woman in good health. The V call is TRBV6-5, the J call TRBJ2-1; 15 nucleotides align to TRBD2. Material for sequencing was blood. Here the CDR3 DNA reads TGTGCCAGCTCAGGGACTAGCGGGAGGAATGAGCAGTTCTTC. It specifies CASSGTSGRNEQFF.